This TCR beta chain was retrieved from a study of blood T cell dynamics during melanoma immunotherapy. At the level of the study: Standard first-line treatment here was pembrolizumab or nivolumab plus ipilimumab in metastatic melanoma.

Every bulk PBMC sample received the same 350 ng of DNA. Repertoires were generated with immunoSEQ multiplex PCR, while TCRdb's copy carries only in-frame clones and drops some. This repertoire shows about 6,300 clones, around 90% found once; its top ten account for 4% to 6%. As to time point: week 3, after first cycle of checkpoint inhibitor. Response was assessed by RECIST 1.1 at 12 weeks, except a couple of rapid progressors. The CDR3 has 15 residues. Germline-derived CDR1 and CDR2 are KGHSY and FQNENV. V dropped 0 bases and J dropped 9 bases, with 17 bases sitting between them. As for this clone: What it binds is not known.

General study results and limits: At W3, later disease-control patients showed bifurcated PBMC repertoire changes, unlike progressors.

Source: blood, taken from a patient treated with checkpoint blockade. This TCR was sampled from a human donor with melanoma. The chain has TRBV16 and TRBJ1-2; D remains ambiguous. CDR3 amino acids: CASSQSTIRYRSYTF. CDR3 nucleotide sequence: TGTGCCAGCAGCCAATCTACCATCCGTTATAGGAGCTACACCTTC.